This passage covers 24 T cell receptor beta chains from one sample sequenced in a study of patients and donors after allogeneic stem cell transplantation. TCRdb redid the calling of the RT-PCR reads with MiXCR, one entry per CDR3 protein. The profile shows approximately 170,000 distinct CDR3 sequences, 20% to 25% of them singletons. Sequenced sample: blood, either unsorted or a sorted T cell fraction (not recorded which). All receptors come from a human donor who was either an allogeneic HSCT recipient or a stem cell or donor lymphocyte infusion donor (not recorded which). It is not recorded whose cells these are; they may come from a transplant donor.

This clonotype was seen many times. The CDR3 DNA reads as TGCAGCGTTGTGGTGTCCCCTAATGAAAAACTGTTTTTT. Protein sequence: CSVVVSPNEKLFF. The genes are TRBV29-1 and TRBJ1-4, with D hard to call. V dropped 4 bases and J dropped 3 bases, with 9 bases sitting between them. Germline CDR1 is SQVTM and CDR2 is ANQGSEA. CDR3 length: 13 amino acids.

In this sample, this clonotype turned up a few times. The chain is built from TRBV20-1 and TRBJ1-4; D not certain. The CDR3 length is 13 residues. Germline assignment: CDR1 DFQATT and CDR2 SNEGSKA (reference sequence). Between the trimmed V and J ends, which lost 3 bases and 7 bases, there was a span of 12 bases. This CDR3 is CSARRAVGEKLFF. CDR3 sequence (DNA): TGCAGTGCTAGGAGAGCGGTGGGTGAAAAACTGTTTTTT.

The chain has TRBV29-1 and TRBJ1-4, with D perhaps TRBD1 (5 bases). The CDR3 is 14 amino acids. Germline-derived CDR1 and CDR2 are SQVTM and ANQGSEA. Trimming stripped 4 bases from V and 5 bases from J, with 14 bases between. Here the CDR3 reads CSVAPGGTNEKLFF. The CDR3 DNA sequence: TGCAGCGTTGCCCCCGGGGGTACCAATGAAAAACTGTTTTTT.

This CDR3 is CASSEFWVRSRTEAFF. As DNA, the CDR3 is TGTGCCAGCAGTGAATTTTGGGTGCGTTCGAGGACTGAAGCTTTCTTT. The V call is TRBV25-1, the J call TRBJ1-1; D not certain. Germline V gene lookup returns CDR1 MGHDK and CDR2 SYGVNS. This CDR3 has 16 residues. Trimming left V 1 base short and J 5 bases short, with 17 bases between. Variable domain in full (rest from reference TRBV25-1 and TRBJ1-1): EADIYQTPRYLVIGTGKKITLECSQTMGHDKMYWYQQDPGMELHLIHYSYGVNSTEKGDLSSESTVSRIRTEHFPLTLESARPSHTSQYLCASSEFWVRSRTEAFFGQGTRLTVV.

CDR3 sequence reads: CASSEPRGPPQEKLFF. In DNA form, the CDR3 reads TGTGCCAGCAGTGAACCCCGGGGGCCCCCGCAAGAAAAACTGTTTTTT. The chain is built from TRBV6-1 and TRBJ1-4; D possibly corresponds to TRBD1 (6 bases). Germline CDR1 is MNHNS and CDR2 is SASEGT. V was cut by 2 bases and J by 8 bases, with 18 bases left in between. This CDR3 is built from 16 residues.

This clonotype was detected only a few times. CDR3 DNA sequence: TGTGCCAGCAGCTTGACGGGACACCTTATCTATGGCTACACCTTC. Translation gives CASSLTGHLIYGYTF. The J gene is TRBJ1-2, the V gene TRBV5-5; tentative D call: TRBD1 (6 bases). The CDR3 is made up of 15 amino acids. Germline values: CDR1 SGHKS, CDR2 YYEKEE (reference sequence). The V and J ends lost 1 base and 4 bases respectively, with 14 bases between them.

The chain joins TRBV20-1 to TRBJ2-3; TRBD2 agrees at 13 bases. The CDR3 covers 14 residues. The junction had 2 bases not matched to a gene; V was cut back by 6 bases and J by 2 bases. CDR1 is DFQATT, CDR2 SNEGSKA, per germline (reference sequence). CDR3 coding DNA: TGCAGTGCGGGACTAGCGGGGTTCACAGATACGCAGTATTTT. The encoded protein is CSAGLAGFTDTQYF.

This clonotype was observed many times. The chain combines TRBV12-3 or TRBV12-4 with TRBJ1-1; D is possibly TRBD1 (5 bases). There are 17 residues in the CDR3. Trimming removed 2 bases at V and 0 bases at J, with 16 bases between. The CDR3 sequence: CASSLPSPRGVNTEAFF. The CDR3 DNA sequence: TGTGCCAGCAGTTTACCCTCTCCAAGAGGGGTGAACACTGAAGCTTTCTTT.

The chain combines TRBV7-6 with TRBJ2-5; unclear D gene. Germline lookup yields CDR1 SGHVS and CDR2 FNYEAQ. This CDR3 has 13 residues. Trimming took off 5 bases at V and 1 base at J, with 8 bases between the two ends. CDR3 protein: CASSRMAQETQYF. The CDR3 coding sequence is TGTGCCAGCAGCCGGATGGCCCAAGAGACCCAGTACTTC.

The chain links TRBV12-3 or TRBV12-4 to TRBJ2-2; 12 nucleotides agree with TRBD1. V was pared by 5 bases and J by 7 bases, with 5 bases of the junction left unmatched. The CDR3 totals 15 residues. CDR3 bases: TGTGCCAGCAGTCCGGGACAGGGGGCGATCGGGGAGCTGTTTTTT. Encoded protein: CASSPGQGAIGELFF.

Only a few counts were recorded for this clonotype. The chain has TRBV7-6 and TRBJ1-4; D is unresolved. In germline, CDR1 is SGHVS, CDR2 FNYEAQ. Trimming left V 4 bases short and J 2 bases short, with 14 bases between. The CDR3 contains 16 residues. CDR3 region: CASSYQPGSTNEKLFF. The CDR3 region has the DNA TGTGCCAGCAGCTACCAGCCGGGTAGTACTAATGAAAAACTGTTTTTT.

V gene TRBV5-1 combines with J gene TRBJ2-7, with D perhaps assigned TRBD1 or TRBD2 (6 bases each). Trimming cost V 0 bases and J 4 bases, with 17 bases left between them. This CDR3 has 16 residues. The V gene's germline CDR1 is SGHRS and CDR2 YFSETQ. The CDR3 loop reads CASSLDRTGTQYEQYF. The CDR3, as DNA: TGCGCCAGCAGCTTGGACCGCACAGGGACTCAGTACGAGCAGTACTTC.

This clonotype was picked up a small number of times. V usage is TRBV9 and J usage is TRBJ2-3, with unresolved D. This CDR3 spans 15 amino acids. Trimming took off 0 bases at V and 2 bases at J, with 10 bases between the two ends. Looked up from germline, CDR1 is SGDLS and CDR2 is YYNGEE. DNA of the CDR3: TGTGCCAGCAGCGTAGGGTTGGCGGACACAGATACGCAGTATTTT. As protein: CASSVGLADTDTQYF. Filled out from reference TRBV9 and TRBJ2-3, the complete variable domain reads DSGVTQTPKHLITATGQRVTLRCSPRSGDLSVYWYQQSLDQGLQFLIQYYNGEERAKGNILERFSAQQFPDLHSELNLSSLELGDSALYFCASSVGLADTDTQYFGPGTRLTVL.

The sample holds a few counts of this clonotype. The chain is built from TRBV5-1 and TRBJ1-2, with no clear D. The germline V and J ends were trimmed by 0 bases and 2 bases, with 8 bases remaining between them. The CDR3 loop spans 14 amino acids. CDR1 and CDR2 (germline): SGHRS, YFSETQ. This CDR3 reads CASSLEQENYGYTF. CDR3 bases: TGCGCCAGCAGCTTGGAGCAGGAGAACTATGGCTACACCTTC.

This clonotype was found a few times. The rearrangement uses TRBV5-1 and TRBJ1-3; TRBD1 is a possible D gene (5 bases). This CDR3 spans 16 amino acids. V was trimmed by 3 bases and J by 0 bases, leaving 13 bases between them. Germline-derived CDR1 and CDR2 are SGHRS and YFSETQ. In DNA, the CDR3 is TGCGCCAGCAGCTCATGGGACGTAGACTCTGGAAACACCATATATTTT. It is translated as CASSSWDVDSGNTIYF.

This clonotype was recorded a few times. The rearrangement joins TRBV7-9 to TRBJ1-1, with 8 bases matching TRBD1. Trimming removed 1 base from V and 3 bases from J; junction bases left unmatched: 10. CDR1 and CDR2 from the germline V gene are SEHNR and FQNEAQ (reference sequence). CDR3 size: 17 residues. CDR3 DNA: TGTGCCAGCAGCTTAGGTCCCGGACAGGGCAGGGACACTGAAGCTTTCTTT. Residues: CASSLGPGQGRDTEAFF.

This clonotype has only a few counts. The chain is built from TRBV29-1 and TRBJ2-4; TRBD2 is a possible D gene (5 bases). The germline V and J ends were trimmed by 6 bases and 0 bases, with 12 bases remaining between them. Germline V gene data show CDR1 as SQVTM and CDR2 as ANQGSEA. This CDR3 contains 14 residues. CDR3 nucleotides: TGCAGCGTCCTCGCGCGGGTAGCCAAAAACATTCAGTACTTC. This gives the protein CSVLARVAKNIQYF.

With respect to this clonotype: Given a much more abundant clone one base away, this may be a read error. This chain uses TRBV12-3 or TRBV12-4 with TRBJ1-2, with D hard to call. V gave up 8 bases and J gave up 0 bases, with 16 bases separating them. The CDR3 is 15 residues long. CDR3 DNA: TGTGCCAGCGGTCCTCCCCCCCAGGCTAACTATGGCTACACCTTC. It yields the protein CASGPPPQANYGYTF.

V usage is TRBV20-1 and J usage is TRBJ2-1; 15 positions match TRBD2. Trimming cost V 1 base and J 7 bases; bases outside gene matches: 2. The CDR3 is 15 amino acids. Germline values: CDR1 DFQATT, CDR2 SNEGSKA (reference sequence). In nucleotides, the CDR3 is TGCAGTGCTAGAGGGACTAGCGGGAGGGGTAATGAGCAGTTCTTC. Its translation: CSARGTSGRGNEQFF.

In its sample, this clonotype was seen a few times. The rearrangement links TRBV29-1 to TRBJ1-2; D might be TRBD1 (5 bases). The CDR3 runs to 13 residues. Germline V CDR1 and CDR2: SQVTM, ANQGSEA. V lost 0 bases to trimming and J lost 6 bases, with 11 bases between them. Here the CDR3 reads CSVEDLGGDGYTF. In DNA, the CDR3 is TGCAGCGTTGAAGATCTTGGGGGTGATGGCTACACCTTC.

V and J are TRBV20-1 and TRBJ1-2, with TRBD1 as a possible D gene (5 bases). The CDR3 has 16 amino acids. Germline CDR1 and CDR2: DFQATT and SNEGSKA (reference sequence). The V end lost 2 bases, the J end lost 3 bases, and 19 bases lay between the germline ends. The CDR3 reads CSARTSGTHTDYGYTF. CDR3 nucleotides: TGCAGTGCTAGAACTAGCGGGACCCACACCGACTATGGCTACACCTTC.

This clonotype was seen at least ten times. This chain connects TRBV7-8 to TRBJ1-5, with TRBD1 matching over 7 bases. Germline CDR1 and CDR2: SGHVS and FQNEAQ. Trimming removed 5 bases from V and 0 bases from J; junction bases left unmatched: 13. CDR3 length equals 18 residues. The CDR3 here is CASSALGQRDYSNQPQHF. In nucleotides, the CDR3 is TGTGCCAGCAGCGCGTTGGGACAGCGAGACTATAGCAATCAGCCCCAGCATTTT.

This clonotype was detected only a few times. The chain recombines TRBV20-1 with TRBJ1-1; D unclear. The CDR3 runs 11 residues. From germline, CDR1 is DFQATT and CDR2 SNEGSKA (reference sequence). With 3 bases removed from V and 6 bases from J, the gap between germline ends came to 8 bases. This CDR3 reads CSARKRPEAFF. The CDR3 nucleotides are TGCAGTGCTAGGAAGCGGCCTGAAGCTTTCTTT.

This clonotype was seen a few times. The chain recombines TRBV20-1 with TRBJ1-4; D ambiguous. The CDR3 sequence is 13 residues long. Germline CDR1 is DFQATT and CDR2 is SNEGSKA (reference sequence). Trimming took 6 bases from V and 8 from J, leaving 16 bases between them. CDR3 loop: CSAQAEGSEKLFF. The CDR3 nucleotides read TGCAGTGCGCAGGCGGAGGGTTCCGAAAAACTGTTTTTT.